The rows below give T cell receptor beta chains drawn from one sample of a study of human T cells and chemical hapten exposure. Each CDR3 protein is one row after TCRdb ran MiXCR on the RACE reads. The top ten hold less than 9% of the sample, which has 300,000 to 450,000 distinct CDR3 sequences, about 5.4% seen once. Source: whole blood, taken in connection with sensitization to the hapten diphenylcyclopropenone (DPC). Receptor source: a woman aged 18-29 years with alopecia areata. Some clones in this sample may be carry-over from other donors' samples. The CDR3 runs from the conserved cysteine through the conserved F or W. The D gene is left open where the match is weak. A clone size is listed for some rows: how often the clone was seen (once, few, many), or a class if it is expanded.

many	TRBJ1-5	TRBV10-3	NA	TGTGCATCTAGGGGCAGGGAAGGCAATCAGCCCCAGCATTTT	CASRGREGNQPQHF
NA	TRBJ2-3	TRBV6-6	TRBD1	TGTGCCAGCAGTTCCACCGGGACAGGTCAGACAGATACGCAGTATTTT	CASSSTGTGQTDTQYF
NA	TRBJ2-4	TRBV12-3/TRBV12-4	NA	TGTGCCACCTGTAGCGTTTTAGCCAAAAACATTCAGTACTTC	CATCSVLAKNIQYF
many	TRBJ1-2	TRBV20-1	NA	TGCAGTGCTAGAGGGGAGTCGGGGGTCGGCTACACCTTC	CSARGESGVGYTF
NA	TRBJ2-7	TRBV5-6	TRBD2	TGTGCCAGCAGCTTGGCGGCGGGAGGGCCTTACGAGCAGTACTTC	CASSLAAGGPYEQYF
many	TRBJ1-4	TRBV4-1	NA	TGCGCCAGCAGCCAAGATCAGGCTCCAGACAAACTGTTTTTT	CASSQDQAPDKLFF
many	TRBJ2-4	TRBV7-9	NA	TGTGCCAGCAGCTCATTCCGGGACAGTGGGACTAAAAACATTCAGTACTTC	CASSSFRDSGTKNIQYF
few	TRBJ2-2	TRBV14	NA	TGTGCCAGCAGATTCACTAGTGCCGGGGAGCTGTTTTTT	CASRFTSAGELFF
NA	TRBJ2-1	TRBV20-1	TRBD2	TGCAGTGCTAGAGCCGCTATGACGGGGGGGCTTAATGAGCAGTTCTTC	CSARAAMTGGLNEQFF
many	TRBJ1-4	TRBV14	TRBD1	TGTGCCAGCAGCCTGCGCCCTCCGGGACAGGGTAATGAAAAACTGTTTTTT	CASSLRPPGQGNEKLFF
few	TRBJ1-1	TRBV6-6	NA	TGTGCCAGCAGTTACTCGCGGCACACTGAAGCTTTCTTT	CASSYSRHTEAFF
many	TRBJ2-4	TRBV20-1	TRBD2	TGCAGTGCCGTGAACCTCCAACTAGCGGGGGGCCGGGTAGCCAAAAACATTCAGTACTTC	CSAVNLQLAGGRVAKNIQYF
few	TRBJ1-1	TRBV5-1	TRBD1	TGCGCCAGCAGCCCACAGGGGGCGGATCTCTCTGAAGCTTTCTTT	CASSPQGADLSEAFF
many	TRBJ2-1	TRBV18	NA	TGTGCCAGCTCACCACCGGGAGGGGGGTCCTACAATGAGCAGTTCTTC	CASSPPGGGSYNEQFF
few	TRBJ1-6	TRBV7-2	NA	TGTGCCAGCACCATCTATGAGGGAAATTCACCCCTCCACTTT	CASTIYEGNSPLHF
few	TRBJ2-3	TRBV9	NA	TGTGCCAGCAGCGTAGGCCCAGGGAGAACAGATACGCAGTATTTT	CASSVGPGRTDTQYF
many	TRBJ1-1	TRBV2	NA	TGTGCCAGCAGCCCTGAGGCTGAAGCTTTCTTT	CASSPEAEAFF
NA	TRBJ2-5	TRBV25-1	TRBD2	TGTGCCAGCAGTGCCCTAGCGGGCCAACAAGAGACCCAGTACTTC	CASSALAGQQETQYF
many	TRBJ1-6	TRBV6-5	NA	TGTGCCAGCAGTTACGGGTCCGGCAGGGATAATTCACCCCTCCACTTT	CASSYGSGRDNSPLHF
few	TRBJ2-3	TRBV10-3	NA	TGTGCCATCAGCGAAACCCCGGATACGCAGTATTTT	CAISETPDTQYF
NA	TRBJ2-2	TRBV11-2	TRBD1	TGTGCCAGCAGCTTCCTTGGGCTATTGCAGGGGGAAGGCACCGGGGAGCTGTTTTTT	CASSFLGLLQGEGTGELFF
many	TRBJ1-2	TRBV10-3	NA	TGTGCCATCGGGGAAAACTATGGCTACACCTTC	CAIGENYGYTF
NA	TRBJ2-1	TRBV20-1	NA	TGCAGTGCCCCTGACACCCTAAATGAGCAGTTCTTC	CSAPDTLNEQFF
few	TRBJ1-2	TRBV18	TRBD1	TGTGCCAGCTCAGCCGACAGGGGAGGATCCAACTATGGCTACACCTTC	CASSADRGGSNYGYTF
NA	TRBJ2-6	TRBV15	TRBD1	TGTGCCACCAGCACCCCGACAGGGATTCCCATTGGGGCCAACGTCCTGACTTTC	CATSTPTGIPIGANVLTF
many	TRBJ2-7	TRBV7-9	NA	TGTGCCAGCAGCTCGTCCGGGCCCTACGAGCAGTACTTC	CASSSSGPYEQYF
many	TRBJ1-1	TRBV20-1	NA	TGCAGTGCTAGCGCAGGGAGAGACACTGAAGCTTTCTTT	CSASAGRDTEAFF
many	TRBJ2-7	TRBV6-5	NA	TGTGCCAGCAGATCCGAAGTTACCTACGAGCAGTACTTC	CASRSEVTYEQYF
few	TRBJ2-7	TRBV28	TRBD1	TGTGCCAGCAGTTCTAATGGACAGGGCTACGAGCAGTACTTC	CASSSNGQGYEQYF
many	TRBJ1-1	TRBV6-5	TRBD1	TGTGCCAGCAGCAGGGGGGAGGGCACTGAAGCTTTCTTT	CASSRGEGTEAFF
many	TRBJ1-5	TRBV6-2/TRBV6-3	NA	TGTGCCAGCAGTTACCAGGAAAATCAGCCCCAGCATTTT	CASSYQENQPQHF
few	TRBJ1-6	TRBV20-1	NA	TGCAGTGCTAGACCCCCCCCGGGAAACAATTCACCCCTCCACTTT	CSARPPPGNNSPLHF
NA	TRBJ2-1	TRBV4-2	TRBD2	TGTGCCAGCAGCCACTCGCGGGGGGAAGCGGCCTACTACAATGAGCAGTTCTTC	CASSHSRGEAAYYNEQFF
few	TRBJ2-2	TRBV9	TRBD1	TGTGCCAGCAGCGTAGCCCCGCAGGGGGCGGTGTCCGGGGAGCTGTTTTTT	CASSVAPQGAVSGELFF
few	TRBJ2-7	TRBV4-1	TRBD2	TGCGCCAGCAGCTATGGACTAGCGGGGTTTTACGAGCAGTACTTC	CASSYGLAGFYEQYF
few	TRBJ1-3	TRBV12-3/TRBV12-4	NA	TGTGCCAGCAGTCCTCGCGGACACATCTCTGGAAACACCATATATTTT	CASSPRGHISGNTIYF
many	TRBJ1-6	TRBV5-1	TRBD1	TGCGCCAGGGGCCTTGACAGGGGAGGATCACCCCTCCACTTT	CARGLDRGGSPLHF
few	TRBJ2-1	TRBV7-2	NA	TGTGCCAGCAGCCGGCTGTGGGGACCACAATACAATGAGCAGTTCTTC	CASSRLWGPQYNEQFF
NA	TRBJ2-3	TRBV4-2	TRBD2	TGTGCCAGCAGCCCTCTTTTAGCGGGGGGGCCGGTCACAGATACGCAGTATTTT	CASSPLLAGGPVTDTQYF
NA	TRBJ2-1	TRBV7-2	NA	TGTGCCAGCAGCTTAGAAGTTTGGGGGGAAGACAATGAGCAGTTCTTC	CASSLEVWGEDNEQFF
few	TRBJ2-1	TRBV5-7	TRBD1	TGTGCCAGCAGCTTGGGGGACAGGGAAATCTCCAATGAGCAGTTCTTC	CASSLGDREISNEQFF
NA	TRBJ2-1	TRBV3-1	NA	TGTGCCAGCAGCCAAGATCAAGGGCAGCAGTTCTTC	CASSQDQGQQFF
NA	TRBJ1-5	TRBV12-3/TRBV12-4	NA	TGTGCCAGCAGTCCTCCCAATAGCAATCAGCCCCAGCATTTT	CASSPPNSNQPQHF
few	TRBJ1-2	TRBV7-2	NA	TGTGCCAGCAGCTTAGATTCATCCAGGCAGGGCAACGGCTACACCTTC	CASSLDSSRQGNGYTF
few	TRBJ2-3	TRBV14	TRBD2	TGTGCCAGCAGCGGGGGAGGACTAGCGGGCACAGATACGCAGTATTTT	CASSGGGLAGTDTQYF
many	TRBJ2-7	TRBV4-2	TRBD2	TGTGCCAGCAGCCACCTCACTAGCGAGCCGTACGAGCAGTACTTC	CASSHLTSEPYEQYF
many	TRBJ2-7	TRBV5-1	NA	TGCGCCAGCAGCTTGCCCGCCTACGAGCAGTACTTC	CASSLPAYEQYF
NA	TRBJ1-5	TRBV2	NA	TGTACCAGCAGAGCCGAGGAGGGTTTCAATCAGCCCCAGCATTTT	CTSRAEEGFNQPQHF